This is a list of T cell receptor beta chains from one sample in a study of T cells in Graves' hyperthyroidism and ophthalmopathy. MiXCR was run by TCRdb on the multiplex PCR reads, yielding one entry per CDR3 protein. The repertoire has more than 500,000 distinct CDR3 sequences, more than 15% of them found once; the top ten carry roughly 29%. The specimen sequenced was blood. The source is a woman aged 25 to 45 with Graves' ophthalmopathy. CDR3s include the opening cysteine and the closing phenylalanine or tryptophan. The D gene is left open where the match is weak. Rows give clone size only sometimes, using once, few, many, or a class for an expanded clone.

j_call v_call cdr3_length clone_size d_call cdr3_aa cdr3_nt
TRBJ2-2 TRBV28 13 many - CADRSRSTGELFF TGTGCCGACCGTAGCAGGTCGACCGGGGAGCTGTTTTTT
TRBJ2-3 TRBV20-1 16 few - CSARAVLGLGTDTQYF TGCAGTGCTAGAGCCGTACTTGGGCTGGGCACAGATACGCAGTATTTT
TRBJ1-1 TRBV6-1 15 many TRBD1 CASRADRGSYTEAFF TGTGCCAGCAGGGCGGACAGGGGGTCATACACTGAAGCTTTCTTT
TRBJ1-4 TRBV7-2 14 - TRBD1 CASRPGQEDEKLFF TGTGCCAGCAGACCGGGACAGGAGGATGAAAAACTGTTTTTT
TRBJ2-7 TRBV6-2/TRBV6-3 13 many TRBD1 CASSSRGPYEQYF TGTGCCAGCAGTTCGAGGGGGCCCTACGAGCAGTACTTC
TRBJ2-1 TRBV27 16 few TRBD2 CASSEQGAGVYNEQFF TGTGCCAGCAGTGAACAGGGAGCGGGAGTTTACAATGAGCAGTTCTTC
TRBJ2-1 TRBV27 15 few - CASSLAPISYNEQFF TGTGCCAGCAGTTTAGCCCCCATCTCCTACAATGAGCAGTTCTTC
TRBJ2-2 TRBV30 13 few - CAWSVNPPGELFF TGTGCCTGGAGTGTAAATCCCCCCGGGGAGCTGTTTTTT
TRBJ1-4 TRBV27 13 - - CASSRAQEEKLFF TGTGCCAGCAGCCGGGCCCAAGAAGAAAAACTGTTTTTT
TRBJ2-7 TRBV27 13 many - CASSLVSGYEQYF TGTGCCAGCAGTTTAGTTAGCGGCTACGAGCAGTACTTC
TRBJ2-1 TRBV7-2 16 few TRBD2 CASSPELAGNYNEQFF TGTGCCAGCAGCCCAGAACTAGCGGGAAACTACAATGAGCAGTTCTTC
TRBJ2-1 TRBV19 14 many - CASSIGGAYNEQFF TGTGCCAGTAGTATCGGGGGCGCGTACAATGAGCAGTTCTTC
TRBJ2-2 TRBV27 15 few - CASSHGRGGSMGLFF TGTGCCAGCAGTCACGGCCGCGGCGGGTCCATGGGGCTGTTTTTT
TRBJ2-5 TRBV2 14 many - CASTPDRIGETQYF TGTGCCAGCACCCCTGACAGAATCGGAGAGACCCAGTACTTC
TRBJ2-1 TRBV7-9 15 - TRBD2 CASSLLAGTDNEQFF TGTGCCAGCAGCTTACTAGCGGGTACGGACAATGAGCAGTTCTTC
TRBJ2-5 TRBV12-3/TRBV12-4 13 many - CASRKQGRETQYF TGTGCCAGCAGGAAACAGGGAAGAGAGACCCAGTACTTC
TRBJ2-5 TRBV3-1 15 many TRBD1 CASSHPGQGQETQYF TGTGCCAGCAGCCACCCGGGACAGGGACAAGAGACCCAGTACTTC
TRBJ1-5 TRBV5-1 14 - - CASSQGEGNQPQHF TGCGCCAGCAGCCAGGGAGAGGGCAATCAGCCCCAGCATTTT
TRBJ2-7 TRBV5-8 13 - TRBD1 CASSLETGAEQYF TGTGCCAGCAGCTTGGAGACAGGGGCCGAGCAGTACTTC
TRBJ1-4 TRBV28 13 - TRBD1 CASSAGTVEKPFF TGTGCCAGCAGTGCCGGGACAGTTGAAAAACCGTTTTTT
TRBJ2-5 TRBV24-1 13 - TRBD1 CATSRTGLETQYF TGTGCCACCAGTAGGACAGGGCTAGAGACCCAGTACTTC
TRBJ2-1 TRBV5-1 16 - TRBD2 CASSPSGLAGVSEQFF TGCGCCAGCAGCCCCTCCGGACTAGCGGGAGTATCTGAGCAGTTCTTC
TRBJ2-2 TRBV6-2/TRBV6-3 15 many - CASRVRKGRTGELFF TGTGCCAGCAGGGTCCGAAAGGGGAGAACCGGGGAGCTGTTTTTT
TRBJ2-3 TRBV4-3 17 - - CASSQEGAAHGRDTQYF TGCGCCAGCAGCCAAGAGGGGGCAGCGCACGGGAGGGATACGCAGTATTTT
TRBJ1-2 TRBV7-3 16 many TRBD1 CASSLNGQGIYEGYTF TGTGCCAGCAGCCTAAACGGACAGGGAATATATGAGGGCTACACCTTC
TRBJ2-3 TRBV12-3/TRBV12-4 16 many TRBD2 CASSTRLAGEIDTQYF TGTGCCAGCAGTACCCGGCTAGCGGGAGAAATAGATACGCAGTATTTT
TRBJ2-2 TRBV27 16 - - CASSLSTSGGPGELFF TGTGCCAGCAGTTTATCCACCTCAGGAGGGCCCGGGGAGCTGTTTTTT
TRBJ2-2 TRBV7-2 14 few - CASSDGTGAGELFF TGTGCCAGCAGCGACGGGACGGGAGCCGGGGAGCTGTTTTTT
TRBJ1-1 TRBV5-4 15 - - CASSLEFRGDTEAFF TGTGCCAGCAGCTTGGAGTTTCGGGGTGACACTGAAGCTTTCTTT
TRBJ2-3 TRBV5-6 16 many TRBD2 CASSTGLAGRTDTQYF TGTGCCAGCAGCACGGGACTAGCGGGCCGCACAGATACGCAGTATTTT
TRBJ2-7 TRBV20-1 14 few - CSAPPGLEYYEQYF TGCAGTGCGCCCCCGGGGCTAGAGTACTACGAGCAGTACTTC
TRBJ2-1 TRBV29-1 14 many TRBD2 CSVDGGRGDNEQFF TGCAGCGTTGATGGCGGGAGGGGGGACAATGAGCAGTTCTTC
TRBJ1-5 TRBV6-2/TRBV6-3 16 once TRBD1 CASSYHRGRGPQPQHF TGTGCCAGCAGTTACCACCGGGGCAGGGGGCCTCAGCCCCAGCATTTT
TRBJ2-3 TRBV30 14 many - CAWSVPGFTDTQYF TGTGCCTGGAGTGTCCCCGGCTTCACAGATACGCAGTATTTT
TRBJ2-5 TRBV7-7 13 many - CASSLGVEETQYF TGTGCTAGCAGCTTAGGGGTGGAGGAGACCCAGTACTTC
TRBJ1-1 TRBV28 14 many - CASTQTGGNTEAFF TGTGCCAGCACCCAAACCGGGGGGAACACTGAAGCTTTCTTT
TRBJ1-5 TRBV28 16 - - CASTFIRYMNNQPQHF TGTGCCAGCACTTTCATTCGGTACATGAACAATCAGCCCCAGCATTTT
TRBJ2-7 TRBV12-3/TRBV12-4 15 many - CASSLSGSVSYEQYF TGTGCCAGCAGTTTGTCAGGGTCGGTCTCTTACGAGCAGTACTTC
TRBJ1-5 TRBV4-3 13 once - CASSQGEAEPQHF TGCGCCAGCAGCCAAGGGGAGGCGGAGCCCCAGCATTTT
TRBJ1-5 TRBV6-1 15 - - CASSDKGVGNQPQHF TGTGCCAGCAGCGATAAGGGGGTCGGCAATCAGCCCCAGCATTTT
TRBJ1-5 TRBV19 16 - - CASSIDTGTSNQPQHF TGTGCCAGTAGTATAGACACCGGGACAAGCAATCAGCCCCAGCATTTT
TRBJ2-6 TRBV4-3 17 - - CASSPEDINSGANVLTF TGCGCCAGCAGCCCAGAGGACATCAACTCTGGGGCCAACGTCCTGACTTTC
TRBJ2-7 TRBV5-1 16 many TRBD2 CASSSGLAGFTYEQYF TGCGCCAGCAGCTCGGGACTAGCGGGTTTTACCTACGAGCAGTACTTC
TRBJ2-2 TRBV12-3/TRBV12-4 18 many TRBD2 CASSPQLAGVTGTGELFF TGTGCCAGCAGTCCGCAACTAGCGGGAGTAACGGGCACCGGGGAGCTGTTTTTT
TRBJ1-6 TRBV2 13 many - CASSEAEYSPLHF TGTGCCAGCAGTGAAGCGGAGTATTCACCCCTCCACTTT
TRBJ2-1 TRBV11-2 18 - TRBD2 CASSFLWEGSGSTGEQFF TGTGCCAGCAGCTTCCTCTGGGAGGGTAGCGGGAGCACCGGGGAGCAGTTCTTC
TRBJ1-3 TRBV7-2 13 many - CASSLDPGNTIYF TGTGCCAGCAGCTTAGATCCTGGAAACACCATATATTTT
TRBJ2-7 TRBV2 15 many TRBD1 CASSETWTGAYEQYF TGTGCCAGCAGTGAAACTTGGACAGGGGCGTACGAGCAGTACTTC
TRBJ2-5 TRBV19 16 - TRBD2 CASRPGLAGGMETQYF TGTGCCAGTAGACCTGGACTAGCGGGAGGGATGGAGACCCAGTACTTC
TRBJ2-1 TRBV19 16 - TRBD2 CASTVPGLAGTNEQFF TGTGCCAGTACCGTCCCGGGACTAGCGGGCACCAATGAGCAGTTCTTC
TRBJ1-5 TRBV18 14 many TRBD1 CASSAGTDNQPQHF TGTGCCAGCTCGGCCGGGACAGACAATCAGCCCCAGCATTTT
TRBJ1-4 TRBV4-2 16 - - CASSQDSARANEKLFF TGTGCCAGCAGCCAAGATTCTGCCAGGGCTAATGAAAAACTGTTTTTT
TRBJ2-7 TRBV6-1 15 few - CASRRQQGASLEQYF TGTGCCAGCAGGAGACAACAGGGAGCTTCTCTCGAGCAGTACTTC
TRBJ2-7 TRBV7-9 16 few - CASSLWVGGSSYEQYF TGTGCCAGCAGCTTATGGGTTGGGGGAAGCTCCTACGAGCAGTACTTC